This TCR beta chain was sequenced for a study of TIL therapy for anti-PD-1-resistant metastatic lung cancer. Study summary: Most patients had lung adenocarcinoma; a handful of tumors were EGFR-mutant, two ALK-rearranged; half smoked currently or formerly.

Noted time point: pre-treatment sample, taken before nivolumab and TIL therapy. This CDR3 comprises 13 residues. CDR1 is SGDLS, CDR2 YYNGEE, per germline. V lost 3 bases and J lost 4, with 10 bases in between. The libraries were made with immunoSEQ v3. Clones were sequenced by immunoSEQ multiplex PCR, and TCRdb holds only the in-frame ones, with some missing. The repertoire holds approximately 53,000 clones, with 79% as singletons. The chain carries TRBV9 and TRBJ1-1; TRBD1 is a possible D gene (5 bases). The specimen comprised blood, sampled at baseline. This receptor was taken from a woman between 30 and 85 years old with non-small cell lung cancer. CDR3 bases: TGTGCCAGCAGCGAGACAGTAGGCACTGAAGCTTTCTTT. Protein sequence: CASSETVGTEAFF.